Shown below are 28 T cell receptor beta chains from a single sample sequenced in a study of cytomegalovirus exposure and HLA in healthy donors (dated 2017 in TCRdb). Library prep was done by the immunoSEQ multiplex PCR assay. The multiplex PCR relied on a mix of 60 forward primers for TCR Vbeta segments and 13 reverse primers for TCR Jbeta segments. As stored in TCRdb, this immuneACCESS dataset retains in-frame rearrangements with V and J assigned. A fraction of the clones does not appear; measured against another copy, unresolved V genes explain less than half of the discrepancy, and the remainder lacks a known reason. The sample data list 100,000 to 150,000 clones, and 60% to 85% of these were observed just once. The ten biggest clones cover about 4.9% of the sample. Sequenced: PBMCs. These receptors came from a man aged 50-59 years in good health and CMV-seropositive.

A few counts support this clone. Other DNA variants within this sample encode the same CDR3. The chain joins TRBV5-4 to TRBJ1-1; D gene ambiguous. The CDR3 loop spans 11 amino acids. V was clipped by 4 bases and J by 7 bases, with 8 bases between them. In germline, CDR1 is SGHNT, CDR2 YYREEE (reference sequence). CDR3 region: CASSLGLEAFF. The CDR3 DNA is TGTGCCAGCAGCCTAGGACTTGAAGCTTTCTTT. Variable domain in full (rest from reference TRBV5-4 and TRBJ1-1): ETGVTQSPTHLIKTRGQQVTLRCSSQSGHNTVSWYQQALGQGPQFIFQYYREEENGRGNFPPRFSGLQFPNYSSELNVNALELDDSALYLCASSLGLEAFFGQGTRLTVV.

The V call is TRBV7-2, the J call TRBJ1-3, with 10 bases matching TRBD1. Germline CDR1 and CDR2: SGHTA and FQGNSA. The CDR3 spans 16 residues. V gave up 3 bases and J gave up 4 bases; unmatched junction bases: 6. The DNA for the CDR3 is TGTGCCAGCAGCTTTAAGAGGACAGGGGGAGGAAACACCATATATTTT. Its protein product is CASSFKRTGGGNTIYF.

V gene TRBV28 combines with J gene TRBJ2-7; D is ambiguous. This CDR3 comprises 12 residues. The germline gives CDR1 MDHEN, CDR2 SYDVKM. Between the trimmed V and J ends, which lost 2 bases and 7 bases, there was a span of 9 bases. CDR3: CASSLVEDEQYF. CDR3 in DNA: TGTGCCAGCAGTTTAGTAGAGGATGAGCAGTACTTC.

J is TRBJ2-1 and V is TRBV5-6; TRBD1 might be the D (5 bases). V was trimmed by 2 bases and J by 5 bases, leaving 14 bases between them. Germline V gene lookup returns CDR1 SGHDT and CDR2 YYEEEE. The CDR3 spans 15 residues. This chain's CDR3 is CASSFRAVTNNEQFF. The DNA of the CDR3 is TGTGCCAGCAGCTTCAGGGCAGTTACTAACAATGAGCAGTTCTTC.

J is TRBJ1-1 and V is TRBV28; D is undetermined. The CDR3 spans 14 residues. The ends were cut back, 2 bases at V and 7 bases at J, with 14 bases in the middle. CDR1 and CDR2 from the germline V gene are MDHEN and SYDVKM. The CDR3 reads CASSLGSLTGEAFF. For the CDR3, the DNA is TGTGCCAGCAGTTTAGGGTCACTGACGGGTGAAGCTTTCTTT.

The chain employs TRBV5-1 and TRBJ1-1, with TRBD1 matching 8 bases. The V gene's germline CDR1 is SGHRS and CDR2 YFSETQ. The V segment lost 1 base and the J segment 1 base; nucleotides outside the gene matches: 12. The CDR3 loop spans 18 amino acids. The CDR3 DNA is TGCGCCAGCAGCTTGCAGTCAGTATCCGGGACAGGGAACACTGAAGCTTTCTTT. The encoded protein is CASSLQSVSGTGNTEAFF.

The chain combines TRBV9 with TRBJ2-5; TRBD2 is a possible D gene (6 bases). The end of the DNA is better explained by TRBJ2-7, so the J call may be wrong. The germline gives CDR1 SGDLS, CDR2 YYNGEE. The CDR3 loop spans 16 amino acids. DNA for the CDR3: TGTGCCAGCAGCGTAGGGCTTTTAGCGGATGTGTACGAGCAGTACTTC. This codes for CASSVGLLADVYEQYF.

V and J are TRBV7-9 and TRBJ2-7; D perhaps matches TRBD2 (6 bases). The V gene's germline CDR1 is SEHNR and CDR2 FQNEAQ (reference sequence). Trimming shortened V by 3 bases and J by 4 bases, and 13 bases separated the two germline ends. The CDR3 sequence is 14 residues long. CDR3 region: CASSFGGPGYEQYF. For the CDR3, the DNA is TGTGCCAGCAGCTTCGGAGGGCCGGGGTACGAGCAGTACTTC.

The CDR3 DNA is TGTGCCAGCTCACCAACTGGAGACAGTCATCAGCCCCAGCATTTT. Its translation is CASSPTGDSHQPQHF. This chain joins TRBV18 and TRBJ1-5, with D perhaps matching TRBD1 (5 bases). Trimming pared 2 bases from V and 5 bases from J, leaving 13 bases between. Germline CDR1 reads KGHSH; CDR2 reads LQKENI. The CDR3 length is 15 residues.

The genes are TRBV7-6 and TRBJ1-4, with D perhaps TRBD1 (5 bases). From germline, CDR1 is SGHVS and CDR2 FNYEAQ. The CDR3 runs to 16 residues. V lost 6 bases and J lost 7, with 21 bases in between. The CDR3 loop is CASSSAGGFSGEKLFF. The CDR3 DNA is TGTGCCAGCAGTTCGGCTGGGGGGTTTTCGGGTGAAAAACTGTTTTTT.

The table lists this clone with a count of one. The chain is built from TRBV13 and TRBJ1-6; D gene uncertain. Germline V gene data show CDR1 as PRHDT and CDR2 as FYEKMQ (reference sequence). The CDR3 extends over 14 amino acids. V lost 0 bases, J lost 14 bases, and 14 bases lay in between. The CDR3 region has the DNA TGTGCCAGCAGCTTAGGCGGGTTAGTGGTAACCCTCCACTTT. Amino acids: CASSLGGLVVTLHF.

V is TRBV6-1 and J is TRBJ2-7, with 9 positions matching TRBD2. Germline lookup yields CDR1 MNHNS and CDR2 SASEGT. This CDR3 is built from 14 residues. Trimming cost V 2 bases and J 2 bases; bases outside gene matches: 1. CDR3 nucleotides: TGTGCCAGCAGTGAACTAGCGGGACCCTACGAGCAGTACTTC. This gives the protein CASSELAGPYEQYF.

The chain links TRBV5-1 to TRBJ1-1; D perhaps matches TRBD1 (5 bases). Per the germline V gene, CDR1 is SGHRS and CDR2 is YFSETQ. The CDR3 runs 16 residues. Trimming took off 3 bases at V and 0 bases at J, with 15 bases between the two ends. The CDR3 loop reads CASSSGRGSLNTEAFF. Here the CDR3 DNA reads TGCGCCAGCAGCTCGGGGCGCGGGAGCCTGAACACTGAAGCTTTCTTT.

This clone was seen only once. This sequence joins TRBV7-2 and TRBJ2-5; possible D gene TRBD1, 6 bases. The CDR3 totals 13 residues. Germline assignment: CDR1 SGHTA and CDR2 FQGNSA. Trimming pared 2 bases from V and 3 bases from J, leaving 7 bases between. The CDR3 region is CASSLRQEETQYF. In DNA form, the CDR3 reads TGTGCCAGCAGCTTAAGACAGGAAGAGACCCAGTACTTC.

The rearrangement joins TRBV29-1 to TRBJ1-5, with D possibly matching TRBD1 (6 bases). Looked up from germline, CDR1 is SQVTM and CDR2 is ANQGSEA. The CDR3 loop spans 15 amino acids. Trimming took 4 bases from V and 2 from J, leaving 15 bases between them. The CDR3 sequence: CSVATGGTGNQPQHF. The DNA of the CDR3 is TGCAGCGTTGCGACAGGTGGTACCGGCAATCAGCCCCAGCATTTT. The whole variable domain, remainder taken from reference TRBV29-1 and TRBJ1-5, is SAVISQKPSRDICQRGTSLTIQCQVDSQVTMMFWYRQQPGQSLTLIATANQGSEATYESGFVIDKFPISRPNLTFSTLTVSNMSPEDSSIYLCSVATGGTGNQPQHFGDGTRLSIL.

The J gene is TRBJ1-6, the V gene TRBV11-1, with 8 bases matching TRBD1. The CDR3 spans 15 residues. V gave up 2 bases and J gave up 7 bases; unmatched junction bases: 4. From germline, CDR1 is SGHAT and CDR2 FQDESV (reference sequence). CDR3 nucleotides: TGTGCCAGCAGCTTAACCGGACAGGGAAATTCACCCCTCCACTTT. Translation gives CASSLTGQGNSPLHF. The full variable domain, rest sourced from reference TRBV11-1 and TRBJ1-6, is EAEVAQSPRYKITEKSQAVAFWCDPISGHATLYWYRQILGQGPELLVQFQDESVVDDSQLPKDRFSAERLKGVDSTLKIQPAELGDSAMYLCASSLTGQGNSPLHFGNGTRLTVT.

Worth noting for this clone: This specimen includes other DNA sequences encoding the same CDR3. This sequence joins TRBV7-2 and TRBJ1-2; 8 bases match TRBD1. V lost 5 bases, J lost 5 bases, and 1 base stayed unmatched. This CDR3 has 12 residues. Per the germline V gene, CDR1 is SGHTA and CDR2 is FQGNSA. CDR3 coding DNA: TGTGCCAGCAGCCGGACAGGGTATGGCTACACCTTC. It codes for CASSRTGYGYTF.

V usage is TRBV4-2 and J usage is TRBJ2-1; 10 bases line up with TRBD2. This CDR3 is built from 16 residues. J was trimmed by 11 bases and V by 2 bases; bases with no gene match: 12. CDR1 is LGHNA and CDR2 is YNFKEQ in the germline V gene. Written as DNA, the CDR3 is TGTGCCAGCAGCCAACCTAGCGGGAGAGGGTGGGGTAAGCAGTTCTTC. Translated: CASSQPSGRGWGKQFF.

This chain joins TRBV6-5 and TRBJ2-5; a weak D match, TRBD2 (6 bases). The tail of the sequence fits TRBJ2-7 better, so the J call may be wrong. The CDR3 is 14 amino acids. Per germline, CDR1 MNHEY and CDR2 SVGAGI. DNA of the CDR3: TGTGCCAGCAGTCCCCTCGGGAGCTCCTACGAGCAGTACTTC. Translating it yields CASSPLGSSYEQYF.

CDR3 protein: CASSSSGEGFSEQYF. The CDR3 nucleotides are TGTGCCAGCTCATCGTCGGGCGAGGGATTTAGCGAGCAGTACTTC. This chain joins TRBV18 and TRBJ2-7; D possibly corresponds to TRBD2 (5 bases). V shed 5 bases and J shed 6 bases, with 20 bases lying between them. This CDR3 contains 15 residues. CDR1 KGHSH and CDR2 LQKENI come from the germline V gene.

The rearrangement joins TRBV4-3 to TRBJ1-2; 7 nucleotides agree with TRBD1. Germline trimming cut 1 base from V and 8 bases from J; bases unmatched to any gene: 7. The length of the CDR3 is 14 residues. CDR1 and CDR2 from the germline V gene are LGHNA and YSLEER. The CDR3 DNA follows: TGCGCCAGCAGCCAAGCGACAGGGAAAGACGGCTACACCTTC. As protein: CASSQATGKDGYTF.

This clone was counted once. This chain joins TRBV4-1 and TRBJ1-2, with 8 bases aligning to TRBD1. The junction had 10 bases not matched to a gene; V was cut back by 5 bases and J by 8 bases. CDR1 MGHRA and CDR2 YSYEKL come from the germline V gene. The CDR3 has 14 amino acids. CDR3 sequence: CASSTRGQVSGYTF. DNA of the CDR3: TGCGCCAGCAGCACGCGGGGACAGGTTAGCGGCTACACCTTC.

This clone was seen a single time. This rearrangement joins TRBV4-1 to TRBJ1-1; 11 bases align to TRBD1. Per the germline V gene, CDR1 is MGHRA and CDR2 is YSYEKL. V lost 7 bases and J lost 10; bases outside the gene matches: 8. The CDR3 extends over 13 amino acids. CDR3 bases: TGCGCCAGCACCTCCGGGACAGGGGGAGGAGCTTTCTTT. Translating it yields CASTSGTGGGAFF.

This clone was recorded once. CDR3 sequence: CAATGAFSYEQYF. In DNA form, the CDR3 reads TGTGCCGCCACTGGGGCCTTCTCCTACGAGCAGTACTTC. This chain connects TRBV30 to TRBJ2-7; perhaps TRBD1 as D (5 bases). From germline, CDR1 is GTSNPN and CDR2 SVGIG (reference sequence). The CDR3 sequence is 13 residues long. Deletions cut 8 bases from V and 0 bases from J, with 14 bases between.

This rearrangement joins TRBV6-6 to TRBJ1-5; 8 nucleotides agree with TRBD1. The CDR3 contains 14 residues. Germline V gene sequence: CDR1 MNHNY, CDR2 SVGAGI (reference sequence). Losses at the gene ends were 2 bases for V and 6 bases for J; bases not matched to a gene: 3. DNA of the CDR3: TGTGCCAGCAGTTACGTGCAGGGGGCTCAGCCCCAGCATTTT. This encodes CASSYVQGAQPQHF.

This chain connects TRBV6-5 to TRBJ1-1; the match to TRBD1 covers 7 bases. V shed 6 bases, J shed 1 base, and the junction held 5 bases outside the gene matches. CDR1 is MNHEY, CDR2 SVGAGI, per germline. The CDR3 sequence is 14 residues long. The CDR3 sequence: CASREGAGNTEAFF. The CDR3, as DNA: TGTGCCAGCAGGGAGGGGGCGGGGAACACTGAAGCTTTCTTT.

In nucleotides, the CDR3 is TGTGCCAGCAAGGGACAGATGAACACTGAAGCTTTCTTT. It is translated as CASKGQMNTEAFF. This chain links TRBV6-5 with TRBJ1-1, with TRBD1 identical over 7 bases. The CDR3 contains 13 residues. In germline, CDR1 is MNHEY, CDR2 SVGAGI. V was pared by 7 bases and J by 0 bases, with 2 bases of the junction left unmatched.

The chain joins TRBV19 to TRBJ2-1; 13 positions agree with TRBD2. Per germline, CDR1 LNHDA and CDR2 SQIVND (reference sequence). The CDR3 extends over 17 amino acids. J was trimmed by 4 bases and V by 5 bases; bases with no gene match: 8. The CDR3 coding sequence is TGTGCCAGTAGTGGGAGACTAGCGGGGGGCCAGTACAATGAGCAGTTCTTC. It encodes CASSGRLAGGQYNEQFF.